The 18 T cell receptor beta chains below all came from one sample that was sequenced in a study of STAT3 mutations in large granular lymphocyte leukemia. Overall study findings and caveats: Every T-LGLL patient had at least one immunodominant TCRbeta clonotype.

Measured with immunoSEQ multiplex PCR; TCRdb has only the in-frame clones, and not every one. Of 15,000 to 19,000 clones listed, about 90% are singletons. No antigen has been assigned to these receptors. Sequencing was performed on peripheral blood mononuclear cells. These receptors all come from a woman aged 50 to 60 with T-cell large granular lymphocyte leukemia. Some clones in this sample may be carry-over from other donors' samples.

V is TRBV7-9 and J is TRBJ1-5; D uncertain. The CDR3 runs 15 residues. V lost 5 bases and J lost 3, with 14 bases in between. CDR1 and CDR2 from the germline V gene are SEHNR and FQNEAQ (reference sequence). CDR3 DNA sequence: TGTGCCAGCAGCCCGGGCGGGCGGGACAATCAGCCCCAGCATTTT. This sequence encodes CASSPGGRDNQPQHF.

The gene calls are TRBV5-8 and TRBJ1-5; 9 nucleotides align to TRBD1. The germline gives CDR1 SGHTS, CDR2 YDEGEE. The CDR3 totals 14 residues. V shed 3 bases, J shed 5 bases, and the junction held 3 bases outside the gene matches. CDR3 bases: TGTGCCAGCAGCTGGGGACAGGGCGATCAGCCCCAGCATTTT. It is translated as CASSWGQGDQPQHF.

This rearrangement joins TRBV5-6 to TRBJ2-1; D is perhaps TRBD2 (6 bases). Germline V gene data show CDR1 as SGHDT and CDR2 as YYEEEE. The CDR3 is 15 amino acids. Trimming shortened V by 0 bases and J by 5 bases, and 12 bases separated the two germline ends. CDR3 nucleotide sequence: TGTGCCAGCAGCTTGGTCGGCGGGGCACACAATGAGCAGTTCTTC. Protein product: CASSLVGGAHNEQFF.

The J gene is TRBJ1-1, the V gene TRBV5-1; D might be TRBD1 (6 bases). The CDR3 has 13 amino acids. Trimming left V 3 bases short and J 5 bases short, with 11 bases between. CDR1 is SGHRS and CDR2 is YFSETQ in the germline V gene. The CDR3 here is CASSWGAGTEAFF. CDR3 nucleotides: TGCGCCAGCAGCTGGGGGGCCGGGACTGAAGCTTTCTTT.

The rearrangement links TRBV7-2 to TRBJ2-3; D is uncertain. V gave up 1 base and J gave up 3 bases, with 8 bases separating them. From germline, CDR1 is SGHTA and CDR2 FQGNSA. This CDR3 has 14 residues. Written as DNA, the CDR3 is TGTGCCAGCAGCTTAGAATTAAGAACAGATACGCAGTATTTT. Translation: CASSLELRTDTQYF.

V usage is TRBV30 and J usage is TRBJ2-7; no definite D call. Germline CDR1 and CDR2: GTSNPN and SVGIG (reference sequence). Trimming shortened V by 3 bases and J by 3 bases, and 9 bases separated the two germline ends. The CDR3 consists of 12 residues. DNA of the CDR3: TGTGCCTGGAGACAGAAAGACTACGAGCAGTACTTC. Its translation is CAWRQKDYEQYF.

The chain employs TRBV29-1 and TRBJ2-3; D uncertain. Germline CDR1 is SQVTM and CDR2 is ANQGSEA. V was cut by 6 bases and J by 0 bases, with 19 bases left in between. This CDR3 spans 16 amino acids. The CDR3 loop reads CSVLKGNFTSTDTQYF. The DNA for the CDR3 is TGCAGCGTCCTTAAAGGAAACTTCACTAGCACAGATACGCAGTATTTT.

The chain combines TRBV27 with TRBJ1-4; D uncertain. The V and J ends lost 3 bases and 7 bases respectively, with 9 bases between them. Germline values: CDR1 MNHEY, CDR2 SMNVEV (reference sequence). CDR3 length equals 13 residues. CDR3 loop: CASSFSRGEKLFF. The CDR3 DNA follows: TGTGCCAGCAGTTTTTCCCGTGGTGAAAAACTGTTTTTT.

The V gene is TRBV27, the J gene TRBJ2-7, with D tentatively TRBD1 (5 bases). Germline V CDR1 and CDR2: MNHEY, SMNVEV (reference sequence). CDR3 length: 13 residues. V was trimmed by 6 bases and J by 0 bases, leaving 9 bases between them. The CDR3, as DNA: TGTGCCAGCAGCCCCAGGGTCTCCTACGAGCAGTACTTC. It encodes CASSPRVSYEQYF.

The rearrangement joins TRBV9 to TRBJ1-2, with no clear D. The CDR3 length is 14 residues. Germline CDR1 and CDR2: SGDLS and YYNGEE. The V gene lost 0 bases and the J gene lost 5 bases, with 11 bases spanning the gap. Here the CDR3 reads CASSVGQESYGYTF. CDR3 bases: TGTGCCAGCAGCGTAGGCCAGGAAAGTTATGGCTACACCTTC.

Only one count was recorded for this clone. One junction end does not reproduce the germline sequence, and a read error may be involved. V gene TRBV23-1 combines with J gene TRBJ2-4, with D maybe TRBD2 (5 bases). TRBV23-1 carries the ORF label, with uncertain function. The CDR3 length is 12 residues. In DNA form, the CDR3 reads TGCGCCAGCAGGGACCGGGGTCACATCCAGTACTTC. Protein: CASRDRGHIQYF.

The V and J genes are TRBV7-9 and TRBJ2-1; no firm D call. The CDR3 covers 14 residues. Trimming left V 1 base short and J 0 bases short, with 4 bases between. Germline CDR1 reads SEHNR; CDR2 reads FQNEAQ (reference sequence). The CDR3 spells CASSLGISYNEQFF. The CDR3 coding sequence is TGTGCCAGCAGCTTAGGGATCTCCTACAATGAGCAGTTCTTC.

This clone has only one observation. The chain links TRBV2 to TRBJ2-7; 11 nucleotides match TRBD2. CDR1 and CDR2 from the germline V gene are SNHLY and FYNNEI. CDR3 length equals 13 residues. The ends lost 3 bases at V and 7 bases at J; junction bases unmatched: 2. The CDR3 sequence: CASSEPSGREQYF. The CDR3 nucleotides read TGTGCCAGCAGTGAGCCTAGCGGGAGGGAGCAGTACTTC.

The chain couples TRBV28 to TRBJ1-1; D not resolved. V shed 5 bases and J shed 5 bases, with 12 bases lying between them. The V gene's germline CDR1 is MDHEN and CDR2 SYDVKM. The CDR3 loop spans 13 amino acids. The CDR3 bases are TGTGCCAGCAGTCCAGGATTGGGGACTGAAGCTTTCTTT. Amino acids: CASSPGLGTEAFF.

The rearrangement joins TRBV19 to TRBJ2-7; tentatively, D is TRBD1 or TRBD2 (5 bases each). This CDR3 has 13 residues. V was shortened by 3 bases and J by 5 bases, with 11 bases between the two germline ends. From germline, CDR1 is LNHDA and CDR2 SQIVND (reference sequence). CDR3 DNA: TGTGCCAGTAGTATTCTGGGGACCGACGAGCAGTACTTC. Encoded protein: CASSILGTDEQYF.

The V and J genes are TRBV15 and TRBJ2-7; 11 nucleotides match TRBD2. J lost 9 bases, V lost 0 bases, and 10 bases had no gene match. The CDR3 has 16 amino acids. Germline CDR1 and CDR2: LNHNV and YYDKDF (reference sequence). CDR3 in DNA: TGTGCCACCAGCAGAGAGAGGCTAGCGGGAGGTAGGGTGCAGTACTTC. Translation gives CATSRERLAGGRVQYF.

The V and J genes are TRBV7-9 and TRBJ1-2; a possible D gene is TRBD1 (6 bases). Germline CDR1 reads SEHNR; CDR2 reads FQNEAQ (reference sequence). CDR3 length: 15 residues. The V and J ends lost 5 bases and 3 bases respectively, with 16 bases between them. The CDR3 here is CASSLVRGAHYGYTF. The CDR3 nucleotides read TGTGCCAGCAGCCTGGTGCGGGGGGCTCACTATGGCTACACCTTC.

The chain carries TRBV27 and TRBJ2-5; 11 nucleotides match TRBD2. The V gene end was trimmed by 5 bases and the J gene end by 5 bases; junction bases not matched to a gene: 7. The CDR3 totals 15 residues. Germline CDR1 and CDR2: MNHEY and SMNVEV (reference sequence). The CDR3: CASSTPTSGTETQYF. DNA for the CDR3: TGTGCCAGCAGTACCCCGACTAGCGGGACGGAGACCCAGTACTTC.